This T cell receptor beta chain was sequenced in a study of cytotoxic CD8 clonotypes in ibrutinib-treated CLL. Assay used: immunoSEQ multiplex PCR; TCRdb lists only in-frame clones, some missing. The sample carries 25,000 to 30,000 clones, over 55% recorded once. CDR1 MNHNS and CDR2 SASEGT come from the germline V gene. V lost 3 bases to trimming and J lost 5 bases, with 26 bases between them. This CDR3 comprises 18 residues. This receptor was obtained from a human donor with chronic lymphocytic leukemia. The rearrangement links TRBV6-1 to TRBJ2-7; D may match TRBD1 or TRBD2 (5 bases each). The sample was PBMCs, taken after 24 months of ibrutinib treatment. The CDR3 nucleotides are TGTGCCAGCAGTGACCCGCGATTAGGACGCTTGAGGGGTCACGAGCAGTACTTC. Protein sequence: CASSDPRLGRLRGHEQYF.